This T cell receptor beta chain was sequenced during a study of CD8 T cells in Susac syndrome. With random hexamers, about 0.45 to 1 ug RNA was reverse transcribed. In TCRdb, the immunoSEQ multiplex PCR reads were re-called with MiXCR into one record per CDR3 protein. The sample lists over 95,000 distinct CDR3 sequences, around 92% seen once, with around 0.12% in the top ten. There are 13 residues in the CDR3. Germline assignment: CDR1 SGDLS and CDR2 YYNGEE. Trimming shortened V by 4 bases and J by 7 bases, and 11 bases separated the two germline ends. TCR beta sequencing covered blood CD8+ and CD4+ T cells.

The origin of this receptor is a human donor in good health. Specimen: CD8+ T cells from PBMCs. This chain links TRBV9 with TRBJ1-4; D is unresolved. The CDR3, as DNA: TGTGCCAGCAGCCGAAACGCCGGTGAAAAACTGTTTTTT. Translation: CASSRNAGEKLFF.